This T cell receptor beta chain is from a study of T cells in localized non-small cell lung cancer. Germline values: CDR1 SGDLS, CDR2 YYNGEE. The CDR3 consists of 14 residues. Between the trimmed V and J ends, which lost 5 bases and 1 base, there was a span of 12 bases. Assay: immunoSEQ multiplex PCR; the TCRdb copy retains only in-frame clones and omits some. There are under 2,500 clones in the sample; about 29% occur only once, and more than 20% lies in the top ten. This specimen was normal lung tissue next to the tumor, taken before any cancer treatment. The chain has TRBV9 and TRBJ1-1; D not resolved. The sequence was collected from a man aged 40 to 69 with stage I lung adenocarcinoma. CDR3 in amino acids: CASSKQSWNTEAFF. In DNA form, the CDR3 reads TGTGCCAGCAGTAAGCAGAGCTGGAACACTGAAGCTTTCTTT.